This T cell receptor beta chain was obtained from a study of shared T cell receptors in the human thymus. The CDR3 has 14 residues. V lost 4 bases, J lost 4 bases, and 12 bases lay in between. CDR1 and CDR2 (germline): SGHRS, YFSETQ. Measured with immunoSEQ multiplex PCR; TCRdb has only the in-frame clones, and not every one. The table shows some 720,000 clones, with approximately 87% occurring only once. This clone was detected once. The same specimen was also included in a second study, on human thymus T cells. From that study: The study used thymus tissue resected during corrective heart surgery. Thymic repertoires of unrelated individuals were reported in related research to overlap highly.

The origin of this receptor is a boy less than two years old with a congenital heart defect. The chain joins TRBV5-1 to TRBJ2-1; tentatively, D is TRBD1 (5 bases). Sequenced material: thymocytes. CDR3 nucleotides: TGCGCCAGCAGCCGTGGGTACAGGTACAATGAGCAGTTCTTC. This gives the protein CASSRGYRYNEQFF.